Below are 31 T cell receptor beta chains sequenced from a single sample in a study of T cells after yellow fever vaccination. A single record per CDR3 protein comes from TCRdb applying MiXCR to the 5' RACE reads. The sample contains 300,000 or so distinct CDR3 sequences, under 9% of which appear only once. The material sequenced was CD4+ T cells sorted from PBMCs, taken 5 days after the yellow fever booster vaccination. The receptors were sampled from a man between 18 and 35 years old who received the YFV17D yellow fever vaccine.

The V and J genes are TRBV5-1 and TRBJ2-6, with a possible D match to TRBD1 (6 bases). The CDR3 has 15 amino acids. The ends were cut back, 5 bases at V and 0 bases at J, with 9 bases in the middle. Germline V gene data show CDR1 as SGHRS and CDR2 as YFSETQ. The CDR3 DNA is TGCGCCAGCAGTGAGACAGGCTCTGGGGCCAACGTCCTGACTTTC. It encodes CASSETGSGANVLTF.

This clonotype was seen many times. The chain recombines TRBV7-2 with TRBJ2-3, with a possible D match to TRBD2 (6 bases). With 3 bases removed from V and 6 bases from J, the gap between germline ends came to 10 bases. CDR1 is SGHTA and CDR2 is FQGNSA in the germline V gene. This CDR3 has 13 residues. The chain's CDR3 is CASSFETSDTQYF. The CDR3 region has the DNA TGTGCCAGCAGCTTTGAAACTAGCGATACGCAGTATTTT.

This chain uses TRBV6-2 or TRBV6-3 with TRBJ1-1, with 9 bases lining up with TRBD1. This CDR3 is 14 amino acids long. Germline trimming cut 6 bases from V and 7 bases from J; bases unmatched to any gene: 9. From germline, CDR1 is MNHEY and CDR2 SVGEGT. The CDR3 nucleotides are TGTGCCAGCAGCCGCAAACAGGGGGCGCGTGAAGCTTTCTTT. Its protein is CASSRKQGAREAFF.

This clonotype was found a few times. CDR3 amino acids: CASRDGRHMNTEAFF. In DNA form, the CDR3 reads TGTGCCAGCAGGGACGGACGGCACATGAACACTGAAGCTTTCTTT. The chain carries TRBV12-3 or TRBV12-4 and TRBJ1-1; D ambiguous. The V end was cut by 6 bases, the J end by 0 bases, with 14 bases between. CDR3 length equals 15 residues.

In this sample, this clonotype turned up many times. For the CDR3, the DNA is TGTGCCAGCAGACAAAGAGGCGGGGGGAGGGCAGATACGCAGTATTTT. Translation: CASRQRGGGRADTQYF. The V gene is TRBV7-2, the J gene TRBJ2-3, with 8 nucleotides matching TRBD2. Germline V lookup: CDR1 SGHTA, CDR2 FQGNSA. The CDR3 runs to 16 residues. J lost 4 bases, V lost 6 bases, and 12 bases had no gene match.

This clonotype was seen a handful of times. The V call is TRBV11-2, the J call TRBJ1-5, with 9 bases aligning to TRBD1. Germline V gives CDR1 SGHAT, CDR2 FQNNGV. With 4 bases clipped from V and 7 bases from J, the junction kept 2 bases outside the gene matches. This CDR3 contains 13 residues. CDR3: CASSWTGEQPQHF. The CDR3 coding sequence is TGTGCCAGCAGCTGGACAGGGGAACAGCCCCAGCATTTT. The full variable domain, with the rest looked up from reference TRBV11-2 and TRBJ1-5, is EAGVAQSPRYKIIEKRQSVAFWCNPISGHATLYWYQQILGQGPKLLIQFQNNGVVDDSQLPKDRFSAERLKGVDSTLKIQPAKLEDSAVYLCASSWTGEQPQHFGDGTRLSIL.

The V and J genes are TRBV5-1 and TRBJ1-2, with D possibly being TRBD1 (6 bases). The CDR3 sequence is 17 residues long. The V end was cut by 2 bases, the J end by 0 bases, with 17 bases between. Germline CDR1 SGHRS, CDR2 YFSETQ. The CDR3 DNA reads TGCGCCAGCAGCTTACCCCCCCGGACAGAATCTAACTATGGCTACACCTTC. This codes for CASSLPPRTESNYGYTF. The full variable domain, its missing parts supplied by reference TRBV5-1 and TRBJ1-2, is KAGVTQTPRYLIKTRGQQVTLSCSPISGHRSVSWYQQTPGQGLQFLFEYFSETQRNKGNFPGRFSGRQFSNSRSEMNVSTLELGDSALYLCASSLPPRTESNYGYTFGSGTRLTVV.

The J gene is TRBJ1-4, the V gene TRBV9; unclear D gene. Germline-derived CDR1 and CDR2 are SGDLS and YYNGEE. Trimming stripped 0 bases from V and 8 bases from J, with 11 bases between. The CDR3 is 14 residues long. CDR3 nucleotides: TGTGCCAGCAGCGTAGGCGTAACCGACGAAAAACTGTTTTTT. Protein product: CASSVGVTDEKLFF. Variable domain in full (rest from reference TRBV9 and TRBJ1-4): DSGVTQTPKHLITATGQRVTLRCSPRSGDLSVYWYQQSLDQGLQFLIQYYNGEERAKGNILERFSAQQFPDLHSELNLSSLELGDSALYFCASSVGVTDEKLFFGSGTQLSVL.

In this sample, this clonotype turned up a few times. The V call is TRBV5-1, the J call TRBJ2-3; 8 bases are a match to TRBD2. After removal of 4 bases from V and 1 base from J, the junction contained 17 bases not matched to a gene. CDR1 SGHRS and CDR2 YFSETQ come from the germline V gene. This CDR3 comprises 19 residues. As DNA, the CDR3 is TGCGCCAGCAGCCTGCGAGCCGGAACGGGGGGGCTCGGCACAGATACGCAGTATTTT. It encodes CASSLRAGTGGLGTDTQYF.

This clonotype was counted many times. The chain uses TRBV7-2 and TRBJ2-1; 15 bases are shared with TRBD2. There are 16 residues in the CDR3. The J segment lost 9 bases and the V segment lost 0 bases, leaving 3 bases of the junction unmatched. CDR1 and CDR2 (germline): SGHTA, FQGNSA. CDR3 bases: TGTGCCAGCAGCTTAGCGAGGACTAGCGGGGGGGGTGAGCAGTTCTTC. Protein sequence: CASSLARTSGGGEQFF.

The chain joins TRBV7-2 to TRBJ2-5; the D is unclear. The length of the CDR3 is 15 residues. Germline V CDR1 and CDR2: SGHTA, FQGNSA. V shed 6 bases and J shed 1 base, with 15 bases lying between them. This CDR3 is CASRDSRGAQETQYF. The CDR3 nucleotides are TGTGCCAGCAGGGATAGTAGAGGAGCCCAAGAGACCCAGTACTTC.

This clonotype was found a few times. The DNA for the CDR3 is TGCGCCAGCAGCTTGGAGGGTCGAGCGGGGGGGCAAAATACGCAGTATTTT. Amino acids: CASSLEGRAGGQNTQYF. The chain carries TRBV5-1 and TRBJ2-3, with 10 bases identical to TRBD2. Germline V gene data show CDR1 as SGHRS and CDR2 as YFSETQ. CDR3 size: 17 residues. V was pared by 0 bases and J by 7 bases, with 11 bases of the junction left unmatched.

V gene TRBV7-9 combines with J gene TRBJ2-4; TRBD2 matches 8 bases. The CDR3 loop spans 14 amino acids. Germline CDR1 is SEHNR and CDR2 is FQNEAQ (reference sequence). The trim removed 2 bases at V and 6 bases at J, leaving 3 bases unmatched. The chain's CDR3 is CASSLRGGLNIQYF. CDR3 nucleotide sequence: TGTGCCAGCAGCTTACGGGGGGGCCTAAACATTCAGTACTTC. Full variable domain (missing parts from reference TRBV7-9 and TRBJ2-4): DTGVSQNPRHKITKRGQNVTFRCDPISEHNRLYWYRQTLGQGPEFLTYFQNEAQLEKSRLLSDRFSAERPKGSFSTLEIQRTEQGDSAMYLCASSLRGGLNIQYFGAGTRLSVL.

This chain connects TRBV5-6 to TRBJ2-7; TRBD1 aligns across 8 bases. The germline V gene encodes CDR1 SGHDT and CDR2 YYEEEE. J was trimmed by 3 bases and V by 0 bases; bases with no gene match: 5. The CDR3 contains 15 residues. Written as DNA, the CDR3 is TGTGCCAGCAGCTTGGGGGACAGGAGCTTCTACGAGCAGTACGTC. Translating it yields CASSLGDRSFYEQYV.

This clonotype was seen more than once but under ten times. The chain employs TRBV6-5 and TRBJ2-3, with 10 bases fitting TRBD2. Losses at the gene ends were 6 bases for V and 2 bases for J; bases not matched to a gene: 5. This CDR3 is 15 amino acids long. CDR1 and CDR2 (germline): MNHEY, SVGAGI. CDR3 sequence reads: CASRRTSGFTDTQYF. The CDR3, as DNA: TGTGCCAGCAGAAGGACTAGCGGCTTCACAGATACGCAGTATTTT.

This clonotype was found a few times. The rearrangement joins TRBV29-1 to TRBJ1-2; possible D gene TRBD1, 6 bases. The CDR3 runs to 14 residues. CDR1 is SQVTM, CDR2 ANQGSEA, per germline. Trimming took off 3 bases at V and 6 bases at J, with 17 bases between the two ends. CDR3 bases: TGCAGCGTTGACGCCCGCCAACAGGGAGATGGCTACACCTTC. Translating gives CSVDARQQGDGYTF.

This clonotype appeared a few times. This chain connects TRBV20-1 to TRBJ2-3; D not resolved. Trimming took 2 bases from V and 2 from J, leaving 8 bases between them. Germline V gene data show CDR1 as DFQATT and CDR2 as SNEGSKA (reference sequence). The CDR3 is 13 amino acids. CDR3 DNA: TGCAGTGCTAGATGGCTATTCACAGATACGCAGTATTTT. This codes for CSARWLFTDTQYF.

This clonotype was observed at least ten times. The chain links TRBV7-9 to TRBJ2-5; 8 nucleotides align to TRBD2. V shed 2 bases, J shed 3 bases, and the junction held 2 bases outside the gene matches. CDR1 is SEHNR and CDR2 is FQNEAQ in the germline V gene (reference sequence). The CDR3 length is 14 residues. CDR3 DNA sequence: TGTGCCAGCAGCTTATATAGCGGGGAAGAGACCCAGTACTTC. This sequence encodes CASSLYSGEETQYF. The full variable domain, rest sourced from reference TRBV7-9 and TRBJ2-5, is DTGVSQNPRHKITKRGQNVTFRCDPISEHNRLYWYRQTLGQGPEFLTYFQNEAQLEKSRLLSDRFSAERPKGSFSTLEIQRTEQGDSAMYLCASSLYSGEETQYFGPGTRLLVL.

This clonotype was counted only a few times. This rearrangement joins TRBV5-6 to TRBJ2-7, with 8 bases fitting TRBD1. CDR1 is SGHDT, CDR2 YYEEEE, per germline. The V segment lost 0 bases and the J segment 3 bases; nucleotides outside the gene matches: 2. The CDR3 extends over 14 amino acids. The CDR3 loop reads CASSLGTGGYEQYV. The CDR3 DNA follows: TGTGCCAGCAGCTTGGGTACAGGGGGCTACGAGCAGTACGTC.

The table lists this clonotype with a few counts. The gene calls are TRBV5-1 and TRBJ2-1; D gene ambiguous. The V gene lost 0 bases and the J gene lost 8 bases, with 3 bases spanning the gap. The V gene's germline CDR1 is SGHRS and CDR2 YFSETQ. This CDR3 region has 11 residues. In DNA, the CDR3 is TGCGCCAGCAGCTTGGACTATGAGCAGTTCTTC. Translation gives CASSLDYEQFF.

This clonotype turned up a few times. The chain couples TRBV4-3 to TRBJ2-2; D remains ambiguous. Germline lookup yields CDR1 LGHNA and CDR2 YSLEER. Trimming pared 4 bases from V and 6 bases from J, leaving 15 bases between. This CDR3 is 15 amino acids long. CDR3 nucleotide sequence: TGCGCCAGCAGCCCCGACGTGTGGGTTGCCGGGGAGCTGTTTTTT. This gives the protein CASSPDVWVAGELFF.

In its sample, this clonotype was seen once. One end of the junction varies from germline; a read error may be responsible. The chain links TRBV7-8 to TRBJ2-3; D is unresolved. CDR3 length equals 14 residues. Per the germline V gene, CDR1 is SGHVS and CDR2 is FQNEAQ. DNA of the CDR3: TGTTCCAGCAGCTTAGTCCAGTATGCAGATACGCAGTATTTT. Amino acid sequence: CSSSLVQYADTQYF.

The rearrangement uses TRBV6-2 or TRBV6-3 and TRBJ2-7, with D hard to call. There are 14 residues in the CDR3. Germline-derived CDR1 and CDR2 are MNHEY and SVGEGT. Deletions cut 11 bases from V and 1 base from J, with 18 bases between. CDR3: CAGFLPGASYEQYF. In DNA, the CDR3 is TGTGCCGGCTTCCTCCCGGGCGCTTCCTACGAGCAGTACTTC.

This clonotype has a count of ten or more. The chain recombines TRBV7-2 with TRBJ2-5; D is ambiguous. The germline V gene has CDR1 SGHTA and CDR2 FQGNSA. V was trimmed by 0 bases and J by 5 bases, leaving 7 bases between them. This CDR3 contains 13 residues. This CDR3 reads CASSLAIQETQYF. CDR3 DNA sequence: TGTGCCAGCAGCTTAGCAATTCAGGAGACCCAGTACTTC. The whole variable domain, filled in from reference TRBV7-2 and TRBJ2-5, reads GAGVSQSPSNKVTEKGKDVELRCDPISGHTALYWYRQSLGQGLEFLIYFQGNSAPDKSGLPSDRFSAERTGGSVSTLTIQRTQQEDSAVYLCASSLAIQETQYFGPGTRLLVL.

This clonotype was observed a few times. This chain joins TRBV6-5 and TRBJ2-4, with TRBD1 as a possible D gene (5 bases). V was shortened by 0 bases and J by 8 bases, with 14 bases between the two germline ends. The CDR3 sequence is 15 residues long. The germline gives CDR1 MNHEY, CDR2 SVGAGI. The CDR3 is CASSYSKFRVDIQYF. CDR3 coding DNA: TGTGCCAGCAGTTACTCTAAATTCAGGGTTGACATTCAGTACTTC.

This clonotype turned up a few times. This rearrangement joins TRBV4-2 to TRBJ1-2, with a tentative D call TRBD1 (5 bases). V was trimmed by 0 bases and J by 4 bases, leaving 15 bases between them. Germline values: CDR1 LGHNA, CDR2 YNFKEQ. The CDR3 extends over 16 amino acids. The CDR3 nucleotides are TGTGCCAGCAGCCAAGATATGGGCCAGGGCGGCTATGGCTACACCTTC. It translates to CASSQDMGQGGYGYTF.

The V call is TRBV6-6, the J call TRBJ1-4, with D possibly being TRBD1 (5 bases). Deletions cut 5 bases from V and 4 bases from J, with 11 bases between. The CDR3 spans 14 residues. Germline CDR1 reads MNHNY; CDR2 reads SVGAGI (reference sequence). CDR3 in amino acids: CASSNPGHNEKLFF. The DNA for the CDR3 is TGTGCCAGCAGTAACCCAGGGCATAATGAAAAACTGTTTTTT.

The chain is built from TRBV13 and TRBJ1-6; 7 nucleotides agree with TRBD1. Germline V gene lookup returns CDR1 PRHDT and CDR2 FYEKMQ (reference sequence). J gave up 11 bases and V 5 bases, and 3 bases lay outside the gene matches. The CDR3 covers 12 residues. This CDR3 reads CASSRDSPPLHF. CDR3 DNA: TGTGCCAGCAGCAGGGACAGCCCACCCCTCCACTTT.

This chain uses TRBV5-1 with TRBJ1-6; a possible D gene is TRBD1 (6 bases). Germline V gene data show CDR1 as SGHRS and CDR2 as YFSETQ. The V gene lost 0 bases and the J gene lost 6 bases, with 10 bases spanning the gap. This CDR3 has 15 residues. This chain's CDR3 is CASSLDDRSNSPLHF. In DNA form, the CDR3 reads TGCGCCAGCAGCTTGGACGACAGGTCTAATTCACCCCTCCACTTT.

This sequence joins TRBV7-8 and TRBJ2-5, with D possibly matching TRBD2 (6 bases). The CDR3 extends over 14 amino acids. Germline assignment: CDR1 SGHVS and CDR2 FQNEAQ. Trimming took off 5 bases at V and 7 bases at J, with 17 bases between the two ends. In nucleotides, the CDR3 is TGTGCCAGCAGCCCGGACGGGAGTCTTGGGACCCAGTACTTC. This gives the protein CASSPDGSLGTQYF.

The chain combines TRBV19 with TRBJ1-2; 7 bases agree with TRBD1. Per the germline V gene, CDR1 is LNHDA and CDR2 is SQIVND (reference sequence). The trim removed 5 bases at V and 1 base at J, leaving 13 bases unmatched. The CDR3 extends over 17 amino acids. The CDR3: CASSAPRTGAFNYGYTF. The CDR3 DNA reads as TGTGCCAGTAGTGCCCCCCGAACAGGGGCCTTTAACTATGGCTACACCTTC.